One and the same sample provided the 19 T cell receptor beta chains below, sequenced in a study of cytomegalovirus exposure and HLA in healthy donors. With 60 Vbeta and 13 Jbeta primers, the PCR was carried out. Assay used: immunoSEQ multiplex PCR; TCRdb lists only in-frame clones, some missing. The sample comprises over 95,000 clones, 65% to 85% of which are singletons, and 2.5% rests with the top ten. The specimen sequenced was PBMCs. Receptors originate from a woman aged 18-29 years in good health and CMV-seronegative.

The chain couples TRBV6-1 to TRBJ1-2; maybe TRBD1 (5 bases). The CDR3 is made up of 13 amino acids. V was pared by 0 bases and J by 8 bases, with 10 bases between. Germline V gives CDR1 MNHNS, CDR2 SASEGT. CDR3 DNA: TGTGCCAGCAGTGAAGCGTCCAGGGCAGGCTACACCTTC. Amino acids: CASSEASRAGYTF.

The genes are TRBV29-1 and TRBJ1-2; 11 bases match TRBD1. The CDR3 length is 12 residues. Trimming removed 7 bases from V and 8 bases from J; junction bases left unmatched: 6. The germline V gene has CDR1 SQVTM and CDR2 ANQGSEA. The CDR3 DNA reads as TGCAGCGGGAGGGGGACAGGGGGAGGCTACACCTTC. This translates into CSGRGTGGGYTF.

The genes are TRBV6-6 and TRBJ1-2; possibly TRBD1 for D (6 bases). The CDR3 sequence is 13 residues long. Trimming took 4 bases from V and 4 from J, leaving 10 bases between them. The V gene's germline CDR1 is MNHNY and CDR2 SVGAGI (reference sequence). The CDR3 is CASSLEDSYGYTF. The CDR3 DNA sequence: TGTGCCAGCAGTTTAGAGGACAGCTATGGCTACACCTTC.

The rearrangement joins TRBV15 to TRBJ2-1; D unclear. Per the germline V gene, CDR1 is LNHNV and CDR2 is YYDKDF (reference sequence). Trimming removed 2 bases from V and 4 bases from J, with 12 bases in between. This CDR3 has 15 residues. The CDR3 reads CATSRSRERYNEQFF. The CDR3 nucleotides are TGTGCCACCAGCAGAAGTCGCGAGAGGTACAATGAGCAGTTCTTC.

The CDR3 DNA reads TGTGCCAGCAGCTTAGCTATGAGACAGGGGACCAATGAGCAGTTCTTC. Residues: CASSLAMRQGTNEQFF. The V and J genes are TRBV7-9 and TRBJ2-1; 8 bases agree with TRBD1. Per germline, CDR1 SEHNR and CDR2 FQNEAQ (reference sequence). Trimming at V came to 0 bases and at J to 6 bases, leaving 7 bases not matched to a gene. The CDR3 is 16 residues long.

The rearrangement joins TRBV27 to TRBJ2-1; D may be TRBD2 (5 bases). The CDR3 is 15 residues long. Germline CDR1 is MNHEY and CDR2 is SMNVEV (reference sequence). Trimming took off 0 bases at V and 7 bases at J, with 13 bases between the two ends. As DNA, the CDR3 is TGTGCCAGCAGTTTATCCGGAGGCATCGGGAATGAGCAGTTCTTC. As protein: CASSLSGGIGNEQFF.

The V and J genes are TRBV28 and TRBJ2-3, with 7 bases identical to TRBD1. CDR1 and CDR2 from the germline V gene are MDHEN and SYDVKM. Trimming took 10 bases from V and 2 from J; bases not matched to a gene: 6. This CDR3 is built from 13 residues. The CDR3 nucleotides read TGTGCCACCAGACAGGGAGTCACAGATACGCAGTATTTT. Protein product: CATRQGVTDTQYF.

This chain joins TRBV30 and TRBJ2-3, with TRBD2 identical over 11 bases. Germline CDR1 and CDR2: GTSNPN and SVGIG (reference sequence). CDR3 size: 15 residues. V lost 1 base and J lost 4; bases outside the gene matches: 4. The CDR3: CAWSGLAGRPDTQYF. CDR3 bases: TGTGCCTGGAGTGGACTAGCGGGGCGCCCAGATACGCAGTATTTT. Variable domain in full (rest from reference TRBV30 and TRBJ2-3): SQTIHQWPATLVQPVGSPLSLECTVEGTSNPNLYWYRQAAGRGLQLLFYSVGIGQISSEVPQNLSASRPQDRQFILSSKKLLLSDSGFYLCAWSGLAGRPDTQYFGPGTRLTVL.

This clone was observed once. The V and J genes are TRBV9 and TRBJ2-2; D remains ambiguous. V gave up 0 bases and J gave up 1 base, with 10 bases separating them. This CDR3 has 16 amino acids. Germline values: CDR1 SGDLS, CDR2 YYNGEE. The CDR3 region has the DNA TGTGCCAGCAGCGTAGACAGAGCCTTGAACACCGGGGAGCTGTTTTTT. Translated: CASSVDRALNTGELFF.

The V gene is TRBV28, the J gene TRBJ1-5; D gene ambiguous. With 7 bases removed from V and 7 bases from J, the gap between germline ends came to 14 bases. This CDR3 is built from 13 residues. Germline V gene data show CDR1 as MDHEN and CDR2 as SYDVKM. The CDR3 reads CASMAVMKQPQHF. CDR3 nucleotide sequence: TGTGCCAGCATGGCAGTCATGAAGCAGCCCCAGCATTTT.

The rearrangement links TRBV5-1 to TRBJ2-1; D may be TRBD1 (6 bases). This CDR3 comprises 15 residues. Trimming pared 4 bases from V and 4 bases from J, leaving 15 bases between. Germline V gene sequence: CDR1 SGHRS, CDR2 YFSETQ. The CDR3 DNA reads as TGCGCCAGCAGCCCCTACAGGGATGCTTACAATGAGCAGTTCTTC. It yields the protein CASSPYRDAYNEQFF.

The J gene is TRBJ1-1, the V gene TRBV7-9, with D unclear. Germline CDR1 and CDR2: SEHNR and FQNEAQ (reference sequence). CDR3 length equals 12 residues. Trimming stripped 2 bases from V and 1 base from J, with 2 bases between. As DNA, the CDR3 is TGTGCCAGCAGCTTACAGAACACTGAAGCTTTCTTT. Protein sequence: CASSLQNTEAFF.

The J gene is TRBJ1-5, the V gene TRBV19; the D is unclear. V was trimmed by 9 bases and J by 3 bases, leaving 21 bases between them. CDR1 LNHDA and CDR2 SQIVND come from the germline V gene (reference sequence). The CDR3 length is 16 residues. The CDR3 here is CASLGRARGANQPQHF. CDR3 DNA: TGTGCCAGCCTGGGTAGGGCACGGGGAGCCAATCAGCCCCAGCATTTT.

The genes are TRBV7-9 and TRBJ2-7; 9 positions match TRBD1. Trimming removed 5 bases from V and 5 bases from J; junction bases left unmatched: 10. The CDR3 contains 15 residues. Germline V lookup: CDR1 SEHNR, CDR2 FQNEAQ (reference sequence). CDR3 sequence: CASSETGTGLHEQYF. The CDR3 DNA reads TGTGCCAGCAGCGAAACCGGGACAGGGCTTCACGAGCAGTACTTC. The entire variable domain, with the rest obtained from reference TRBV7-9 and TRBJ2-7, is as follows: DTGVSQNPRHKITKRGQNVTFRCDPISEHNRLYWYRQTLGQGPEFLTYFQNEAQLEKSRLLSDRFSAERPKGSFSTLEIQRTEQGDSAMYLCASSETGTGLHEQYFGPGTRLTVT.

The chain is built from TRBV14 and TRBJ1-2; TRBD1 matches 10 bases. CDR1 SGHDN and CDR2 FVKESK come from the germline V gene. V lost 0 bases and J lost 7; bases outside the gene matches: 8. The CDR3 is 16 residues long. CDR3 sequence: CASSQDSGQGVIGYTF. The CDR3 region has the DNA TGTGCCAGCAGCCAAGATAGCGGACAGGGGGTTATTGGCTACACCTTC.

The J gene is TRBJ2-7, the V gene TRBV28, with TRBD1 identical over 7 bases. The germline CDR1 and CDR2 sequences are MDHEN and SYDVKM. With 6 bases clipped from V and 5 bases from J, the junction kept 10 bases outside the gene matches. The CDR3 is 14 amino acids. CDR3: CASRYSTGSHEQYF. CDR3 nucleotide sequence: TGTGCCAGCAGATACTCGACAGGGAGCCACGAGCAGTACTTC.

This clone has more than one count but fewer than ten. The gene calls are TRBV6-1 and TRBJ2-7, with D possibly being TRBD1 (5 bases). CDR3 length equals 16 residues. The V gene lost 0 bases and the J gene lost 7 bases, with 19 bases spanning the gap. CDR1 is MNHNS and CDR2 is SASEGT in the germline V gene. The CDR3 sequence is CASSEAQGRTRGEQYF. CDR3 nucleotides: TGTGCCAGCAGTGAAGCGCAGGGCAGGACACGTGGGGAGCAGTACTTC.

The chain carries TRBV9 and TRBJ1-5; TRBD1 is a possible D gene (5 bases). Trimming pared 3 bases from V and 2 bases from J, leaving 18 bases between. This CDR3 region has 17 residues. Germline V gene data show CDR1 as SGDLS and CDR2 as YYNGEE. The DNA of the CDR3 is TGTGCCAGCAGCGCCTCGGCAGGGTTTGGGGGCAATCAGCCCCAGCATTTT. Translating gives CASSASAGFGGNQPQHF.

The chain is built from TRBV25-1 and TRBJ2-1, with TRBD1 matching 9 bases. CDR1 is MGHDK and CDR2 is SYGVNS in the germline V gene. V was clipped by 0 bases and J by 10 bases; unmatched bases: 4. This CDR3 spans 14 amino acids. Written as DNA, the CDR3 is TGTGCCAGCAGTGAATATGGGACAGGGCCCGAGCAGTTCTTC. It encodes CASSEYGTGPEQFF.